The 30 T cell receptor beta chains below come from one sample, sequenced in a study of T cell responses to AZD1222 COVID-19 vaccine (dated by TCRdb to about 2021). Sample time point, as interpreted from the label and publication: about 28 days (+/-7) after the second vaccine dose. The library was produced with the immunoSEQ multiplex PCR assay. As stored in TCRdb, this immuneACCESS dataset retains in-frame rearrangements with V and J assigned. A fraction of the clones does not appear; measured against another copy, unresolved V genes explain less than half of the discrepancy, and the remainder lacks a known reason. Across this sample there are 75,000 to 90,000 clones, with approximately 85% seen only once. The top ten hold approximately 3.6% of the sample. Source: peripheral blood, taken 28 days after the second AZD1222 dose. The receptor source for this set is an adult who received the AZD1222 COVID-19 vaccine.

The sample holds a few counts of this clone. The V gene is TRBV19, the J gene TRBJ1-5, with 11 bases identical to TRBD1. Germline CDR1 is LNHDA and CDR2 is SQIVND (reference sequence). Trimming at V came to 4 bases and at J to 6 bases, leaving 8 bases not matched to a gene. The CDR3 contains 16 residues. The CDR3 DNA sequence: TGTGCCAGTAGTACTGACGGACAGGGGGCGGTTCAGCCCCAGCATTTT. Its translation is CASSTDGQGAVQPQHF.

The gene calls are TRBV3-1 (or the pseudogene TRBV3-2) and TRBJ2-1; TRBD2 aligns across 9 bases. CDR3 length equals 15 residues. Trimming removed 4 bases from V and 4 bases from J; junction bases left unmatched: 5. The germline V gene has CDR1 LGHDT and CDR2 YNNKEL (reference sequence). The CDR3 DNA reads as TGTGCCAGCAGCCCTCAGCTAGCGGGATACAATGAGCAGTTCTTC. Translating it yields CASSPQLAGYNEQFF.

The chain recombines TRBV6-1 with TRBJ1-3; D is unresolved. Trimming took 2 bases from V and 4 from J, leaving 9 bases between them. Germline-derived CDR1 and CDR2 are MNHNS and SASEGT. This CDR3 is built from 14 residues. The CDR3 DNA reads TGTGCCAGCAGTGAAAAGTCGTCAGGAAACACCATATATTTT. Translating gives CASSEKSSGNTIYF.

The V gene is TRBV11-3, the J gene TRBJ2-1, with D unclear. V was clipped by 1 base and J by 8 bases, with 6 bases between them. There are 12 residues in the CDR3. Germline CDR1 is SGHNT and CDR2 is YENEEA. In nucleotides, the CDR3 is TGTGCCAGCAGCTTAGCTGGGTATGAGCAGTTCTTC. Encoded protein: CASSLAGYEQFF. The entire variable domain, with the rest obtained from reference TRBV11-3 and TRBJ2-1, is as follows: EAGVVQSPRYKIIEKKQPVAFWCNPISGHNTLYWYLQNLGQGPELLIRYENEEAVDDSQLPKDRFSAERLKGVDSTLKIQPAELGDSAVYLCASSLAGYEQFFGPGTRLTVL.

The gene calls are TRBV7-8 and TRBJ2-3; 8 nucleotides match TRBD2. Germline V gives CDR1 SGHVS, CDR2 FQNEAQ. The CDR3 covers 16 residues. The ends lost 5 bases at V and 2 bases at J; junction bases unmatched: 9. The CDR3 DNA sequence: TGTGCCAGCAGCCCCCAGGGTAGCGGGGCCACAGATACGCAGTATTTT. It is translated as CASSPQGSGATDTQYF.

This rearrangement joins TRBV29-1 to TRBJ1-5; D gene uncertain. V lost 4 bases and J 6 bases, leaving 10 bases between the germline ends. CDR3 length: 12 amino acids. CDR1 is SQVTM, CDR2 ANQGSEA, per germline. CDR3 nucleotide sequence: TGCAGCGTTGCTAGGGAGGGTCAGCCCCAGCATTTT. Protein product: CSVAREGQPQHF.

This chain uses TRBV15 with TRBJ1-6; 7 bases line up with TRBD1. J gave up 8 bases and V 5 bases, and 3 bases lay outside the gene matches. The length of the CDR3 is 13 residues. Germline CDR1 reads LNHNV; CDR2 reads YYDKDF (reference sequence). The CDR3 DNA reads TGTGCCACCAGCTCCAGGGGGGATTCACCCCTCCACTTT. It yields the protein CATSSRGDSPLHF.

The chain joins TRBV11-1 to TRBJ1-1; D might be TRBD1 (5 bases). Looked up from germline, CDR1 is SGHAT and CDR2 is FQDESV (reference sequence). Trimming left V 2 bases short and J 4 bases short, with 5 bases between. The CDR3 loop spans 12 amino acids. The CDR3 sequence: CASSLRGTEAFF. As DNA, the CDR3 is TGTGCCAGCAGCTTAAGGGGCACTGAAGCTTTCTTT.

The rearrangement links TRBV7-2 to TRBJ2-5; the D is unclear. Per the germline V gene, CDR1 is SGHTA and CDR2 is FQGNSA. The CDR3 runs to 12 residues. V lost 3 bases and J lost 5, with 7 bases in between. For the CDR3, the DNA is TGTGCCAGCAGCTTTCCCCAGGAGACCCAGTACTTC. Its protein is CASSFPQETQYF.

The chain uses TRBV5-6 and TRBJ1-2; TRBD1 agrees at 11 bases. There are 16 residues in the CDR3. Losses at the gene ends were 6 bases for V and 3 bases for J; bases not matched to a gene: 10. Germline V CDR1 and CDR2: SGHDT, YYEEEE. In DNA, the CDR3 is TGTGCCAGCATTCGGACAGGGGGCTCGAGTCACTATGGCTACACCTTC. Amino acid sequence: CASIRTGGSSHYGYTF. Using reference TRBV5-6 and TRBJ1-2 for the parts outside the CDR3, the full variable domain is DAGVTQSPTHLIKTRGQQVTLRCSPKSGHDTVSWYQQALGQGPQFIFQYYEEEERQRGNFPDRFSGHQFPNYSSELNVNALLLGDSALYLCASIRTGGSSHYGYTFGSGTRLTVV.

The V gene is TRBV6-5, the J gene TRBJ2-2; D is perhaps TRBD1 or TRBD2 (5 bases each). The CDR3 has 16 residues. Germline CDR1 MNHEY, CDR2 SVGAGI. With 2 bases removed from V and 7 bases from J, the gap between germline ends came to 17 bases. The CDR3 loop is CASSYRDPQRSGELFF. CDR3 nucleotide sequence: TGTGCCAGCAGTTACCGGGACCCCCAACGCAGCGGGGAGCTGTTTTTT.

The table lists this clone with a count of one. The genes are TRBV5-6 and TRBJ1-2; D is possibly TRBD1 (5 bases). V shed 7 bases and J shed 3 bases, with 19 bases lying between them. Germline values: CDR1 SGHDT, CDR2 YYEEEE. There are 15 residues in the CDR3. The CDR3 region is CASGGKKGLYYGYTF. For the CDR3, the DNA is TGTGCCAGCGGGGGGAAAAAGGGGTTATACTATGGCTACACCTTC.

The CDR3 region is CASSLKGHTLEEKLFF. Written as DNA, the CDR3 is TGTGCCAGCAGCTTAAAGGGCCACACTCTGGAGGAAAAACTGTTTTTT. The genes are TRBV7-6 and TRBJ1-4; D remains ambiguous. The CDR3 consists of 16 residues. From germline, CDR1 is SGHVS and CDR2 FNYEAQ. The V end lost 2 bases, the J end lost 8 bases, and 18 bases lay between the germline ends.

In DNA, the CDR3 is TGTGCCAGCAGCCAAAAAGAGACCCAGTACTTC. This sequence encodes CASSQKETQYF. The chain links TRBV2 to TRBJ2-5; D remains unclear. The germline gives CDR1 SNHLY, CDR2 FYNNEI. Trimming stripped 6 bases from V and 3 bases from J, with 5 bases between. The CDR3 spans 11 residues.

The genes are TRBV3-1 (or the pseudogene TRBV3-2) and TRBJ1-3, with D hard to call. Trimming cost V 2 bases and J 6 bases, with 5 bases left between them. Germline V lookup: CDR1 LGHDT, CDR2 YNNKEL (reference sequence). This CDR3 comprises 12 residues. The CDR3 loop reads CASSQQENTIYF. The CDR3 coding sequence is TGTGCCAGCAGCCAACAGGAAAACACCATATATTTT.

The chain is built from TRBV19 and TRBJ1-5; TRBD1 aligns across 8 bases. The germline V gene has CDR1 LNHDA and CDR2 SQIVND (reference sequence). Losses at the gene ends were 4 bases for V and 6 bases for J; bases not matched to a gene: 2. The CDR3 is 13 amino acids. CDR3 amino acids: CASSTDRVQPQHF. CDR3 sequence (DNA): TGTGCCAGTAGTACGGACAGGGTTCAGCCCCAGCATTTT. Variable domain in full (rest from reference TRBV19 and TRBJ1-5): DGGITQSPKYLFRKEGQNVTLSCEQNLNHDAMYWYRQDPGQGLRLIYYSQIVNDFQKGDIAEGYSVSREKKESFPLTVTSAQKNPTAFYLCASSTDRVQPQHFGDGTRLSIL.

This rearrangement joins TRBV28 to TRBJ2-2; TRBD2 aligns across 8 bases. This CDR3 spans 15 amino acids. Looked up from germline, CDR1 is MDHEN and CDR2 is SYDVKM. V lost 6 bases, J lost 0 bases, and 3 bases stayed unmatched. Here the CDR3 DNA reads TGTGCCAGCAGGGCGGGGGGCCCGAACACCGGGGAGCTGTTTTTT. Translated: CASRAGGPNTGELFF.

The chain combines TRBV18 with TRBJ1-2; 7 bases agree with TRBD1. V dropped 3 bases and J dropped 3; count of bases not matched to a gene: 4. CDR3 length: 14 residues. The germline gives CDR1 KGHSH, CDR2 LQKENI. The CDR3 nucleotides are TGTGCCAGCTCACCGGGGACAGAGGACTATGGCTACACCTTC. Translation gives CASSPGTEDYGYTF. The full variable domain, completed using reference TRBV18 and TRBJ1-2, is NAGVMQNPRHLVRRRGQEARLRCSPMKGHSHVYWYRQLPEEGLKFMVYLQKENIIDESGMPKERFSAEFPKEGPSILRIQQVVRGDSAAYFCASSPGTEDYGYTFGSGTRLTVV.

This clone has only one observation. This sequence joins TRBV30 and TRBJ1-4; D possibly corresponds to TRBD1 (5 bases). Germline CDR1 reads GTSNPN; CDR2 reads SVGIG (reference sequence). This CDR3 comprises 13 residues. V lost 1 base and J lost 8, with 11 bases in between. CDR3 nucleotide sequence: TGTGCCTGGAGTGGAGACAGCAGCGAAAAACTGTTTTTT. This gives the protein CAWSGDSSEKLFF. Variable domain in full (rest from reference TRBV30 and TRBJ1-4): SQTIHQWPATLVQPVGSPLSLECTVEGTSNPNLYWYRQAAGRGLQLLFYSVGIGQISSEVPQNLSASRPQDRQFILSSKKLLLSDSGFYLCAWSGDSSEKLFFGSGTQLSVL.

This chain connects TRBV15 to TRBJ2-1, with TRBD2 matching 8 bases. Germline V CDR1 and CDR2: LNHNV, YYDKDF (reference sequence). The CDR3 loop spans 17 amino acids. J gave up 0 bases and V 5 bases, and 9 bases lay outside the gene matches. This CDR3 is CATSSRLAGSSYNEQFF. The DNA for the CDR3 is TGTGCCACCAGCTCCCGGTTAGCGGGGAGCTCCTACAATGAGCAGTTCTTC.

The chain employs TRBV28 and TRBJ1-5; D is perhaps TRBD1 (5 bases). V was trimmed by 5 bases and J by 0 bases, leaving 11 bases between them. The germline V gene encodes CDR1 MDHEN and CDR2 SYDVKM. The CDR3 contains 15 residues. The CDR3 DNA follows: TGTGCCAGCAGTAAAAATACAGGTAGCAATCAGCCCCAGCATTTT. Protein sequence: CASSKNTGSNQPQHF.

This clone was picked up a small number of times. This sequence joins TRBV24-1 and TRBJ2-1; weak D call: TRBD2 (6 bases). The CDR3 covers 18 residues. Germline assignment: CDR1 KGHDR and CDR2 SFDVKD. Trimming removed 1 base at V and 2 bases at J, with 17 bases between. The CDR3 here is CATSDFGTGTAAYNEQFF. The CDR3, as DNA: TGTGCCACCAGTGATTTCGGGACCGGGACTGCAGCCTACAATGAGCAGTTCTTC.

The CDR3 bases are TGTGCCAGCAGTTATGGGGATCAGCCCCAGCATTTT. It is translated as CASSYGDQPQHF. The rearrangement uses TRBV6-2 or TRBV6-3 and TRBJ1-5; no firm D call. The germline V gene has CDR1 MNHEY and CDR2 SVGEGT. V lost 3 bases to trimming and J lost 5 bases, with 5 bases between them. This CDR3 spans 12 amino acids.

This clone was recorded once. The CDR3: CASSRGGTQPQHF. Written as DNA, the CDR3 is TGTGCCAGCAGTAGAGGGGGCACTCAGCCCCAGCATTTT. The V gene is TRBV9, the J gene TRBJ1-5; TRBD1 agrees at 7 bases. The CDR3 covers 13 residues. Germline-derived CDR1 and CDR2 are SGDLS and YYNGEE. Trimming took 5 bases from V and 6 from J; bases not matched to a gene: 5. The full variable domain, completed using reference TRBV9 and TRBJ1-5, is DSGVTQTPKHLITATGQRVTLRCSPRSGDLSVYWYQQSLDQGLQFLIQYYNGEERAKGNILERFSAQQFPDLHSELNLSSLELGDSALYFCASSRGGTQPQHFGDGTRLSIL.

V usage is TRBV28 and J usage is TRBJ2-3; D gene ambiguous. Germline assignment: CDR1 MDHEN and CDR2 SYDVKM. Trimming shortened V by 8 bases and J by 5 bases, and 17 bases separated the two germline ends. CDR3 length equals 14 residues. The CDR3 coding sequence is TGTGCCAGCGTGTCGTTAAAGGGTAGAGATACGCAGTATTTT. Its translation is CASVSLKGRDTQYF.

CDR3 sequence reads: CASSPTEGWADTQYF. CDR3 coding DNA: TGCGCCAGCAGCCCGACCGAGGGGTGGGCAGATACGCAGTATTTT. The V gene is TRBV5-1, the J gene TRBJ2-3; TRBD1 or TRBD2 may be the D gene (5 bases each). Germline V gene sequence: CDR1 SGHRS, CDR2 YFSETQ. The V end lost 4 bases, the J end lost 4 bases, and 16 bases lay between the germline ends. The CDR3 sequence is 15 residues long.

The chain's CDR3 is CASSSEVGEKAMNEQFF. CDR3 in DNA: TGTGCCAGCAGCTCAGAGGTGGGGGAGAAGGCTATGAATGAGCAGTTCTTC. The V gene is TRBV7-9, the J gene TRBJ2-1, with D perhaps being TRBD1 or TRBD2 (5 bases each). The CDR3 consists of 17 residues. Germline values: CDR1 SEHNR, CDR2 FQNEAQ (reference sequence). The V end lost 4 bases, the J end lost 7 bases, and 23 bases lay between the germline ends.

V and J are TRBV5-1 and TRBJ1-1; 9 bases match TRBD1. J was trimmed by 4 bases and V by 4 bases; bases with no gene match: 5. CDR1 and CDR2 (germline): SGHRS, YFSETQ. CDR3 size: 14 residues. The CDR3: CASSGGQGSTEAFF. The CDR3 DNA sequence: TGCGCCAGCAGCGGGGGACAGGGAAGCACTGAAGCTTTCTTT.

This clone was seen only once. The V and J genes are TRBV6-2 or TRBV6-3 and TRBJ1-2; D not certain. CDR3 length equals 12 residues. The germline gives CDR1 MNHEY, CDR2 SVGEGT. Between the trimmed V and J ends, which lost 2 bases and 4 bases, there was a span of 5 bases. This chain's CDR3 is CASSYRIYGYTF. Here the CDR3 DNA reads TGTGCCAGCAGTTACCGTATCTATGGCTACACCTTC.

The DNA of the CDR3 is TGTGCCAGCAGCTTAGGCGCTATATTTAGCGGGGAGGGGACAGATACGCAGTATTTT. Protein: CASSLGAIFSGEGTDTQYF. J is TRBJ2-3 and V is TRBV7-6; 8 bases fit TRBD2. The V and J ends lost 1 base and 3 bases, in that order; junction bases with no gene match: 15. This CDR3 region has 19 residues. Germline CDR1 reads SGHVS; CDR2 reads FNYEAQ.